Listed below are T cell receptor beta chains from one sample, sequenced in a study of T cell responses to AZD1222 COVID-19 vaccine. TCRdb keeps only in-frame clones here, not all; method: immunoSEQ multiplex PCR. The sample shows 150,000 to 200,000 clones, more than 85% of them seen only once. Sample: peripheral blood, taken on day 0 of AZD1222 vaccination. The receptors shown here come from an adult in good health. CDR3s include the opening cysteine and the closing phenylalanine or tryptophan. Each record gives: D gene, V gene, J gene, CDR3 protein. D genes are given only for firm matches.

d_gene: TRBD1; v_gene: TRBV3-1/TRBV3-2; j_gene: TRBJ1-2; CDR3aa: CASSLRQGAGYTF
d_gene: .; v_gene: TRBV6-4; j_gene: TRBJ1-1; CDR3aa: CASSETGWTEAFF
d_gene: .; v_gene: TRBV6-4; j_gene: TRBJ2-3; CDR3aa: CASSDSRGREDTQYF
d_gene: .; v_gene: TRBV6-1; j_gene: TRBJ1-1; CDR3aa: CASSEVPRGGWNTEAFF
d_gene: TRBD2; v_gene: TRBV11-2; j_gene: TRBJ2-3; CDR3aa: CASSSRGGRDTQYF
d_gene: .; v_gene: TRBV7-8; j_gene: TRBJ1-5; CDR3aa: CASSLRREGNQPQHF
d_gene: TRBD1; v_gene: TRBV15; j_gene: TRBJ1-2; CDR3aa: CATSTPGQANYGYTF
d_gene: TRBD2; v_gene: TRBV5-4; j_gene: TRBJ2-2; CDR3aa: CASSSLSGSPNLGSSGELFF
d_gene: .; v_gene: TRBV5-4; j_gene: TRBJ2-3; CDR3aa: CASSSSSATISTDTQYF
d_gene: TRBD1; v_gene: TRBV6-5; j_gene: TRBJ1-1; CDR3aa: CASSLQGRNTEAFF
d_gene: .; v_gene: TRBV11-2; j_gene: TRBJ1-5; CDR3aa: CASSLVEQGNQPQHF
d_gene: .; v_gene: TRBV10-3; j_gene: TRBJ2-3; CDR3aa: CAISESSSEQSDTQYF